This T cell receptor beta chain was sequenced for a study of shared clonotypes between healthy human individuals. At the level of the study: The study drew on a couple of women and a few men aged 18 to 49 as donors.

Comments on this clone: Its specificity is not known.

Method: immunoSEQ multiplex PCR; TCRdb's copy keeps in-frame clones and lacks some. The repertoire consists of some 500,000 clones, with around 95% occurring once and the leading ten covering about 0.067%. V gave up 0 bases and J gave up 2 bases; unmatched junction bases: 4. The CDR3 covers 15 residues. Germline V gene lookup returns CDR1 SGHRS and CDR2 YFSETQ. The study's findings and limits: Memory subsets generally showed smaller estimated richness than naive subsets did. Several donors held approximately 4.6% of naive CD4 clonotypes in common.

The chain uses TRBV5-1 and TRBJ2-5; TRBD1 agrees at 7 bases. The source material was naive CD4+ T cells sorted from blood. The subset denotes: CD45RA+ positively selected. The receptor's source is a woman younger than 45 in good health. CDR3 protein: CASSLGGQTQETQYF. The DNA of the CDR3 is TGCGCCAGCAGCTTGGGGGGACAGACACAAGAGACCCAGTACTTC.